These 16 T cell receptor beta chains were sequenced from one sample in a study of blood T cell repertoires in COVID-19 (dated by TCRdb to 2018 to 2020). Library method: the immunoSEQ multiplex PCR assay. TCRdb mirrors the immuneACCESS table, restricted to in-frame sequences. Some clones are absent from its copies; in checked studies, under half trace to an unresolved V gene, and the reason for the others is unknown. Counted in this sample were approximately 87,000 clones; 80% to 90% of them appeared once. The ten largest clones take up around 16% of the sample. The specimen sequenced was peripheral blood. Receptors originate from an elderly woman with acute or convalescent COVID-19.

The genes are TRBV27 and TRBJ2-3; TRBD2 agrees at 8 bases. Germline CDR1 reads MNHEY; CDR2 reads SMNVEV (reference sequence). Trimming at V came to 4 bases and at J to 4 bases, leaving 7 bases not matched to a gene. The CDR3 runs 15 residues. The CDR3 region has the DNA TGTGCCAGCAGTTCTTTCGGGGGGGCGGCAGATACGCAGTATTTT. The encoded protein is CASSSFGGAADTQYF.

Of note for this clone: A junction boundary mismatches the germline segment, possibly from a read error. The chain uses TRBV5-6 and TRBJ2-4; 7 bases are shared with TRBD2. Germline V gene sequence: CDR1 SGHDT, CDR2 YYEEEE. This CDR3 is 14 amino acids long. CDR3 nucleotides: TGTGCCAGCAACTTGGCGGGGGTGGAGGACATTCAGTACTTC. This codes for CASNLAGVEDIQYF.

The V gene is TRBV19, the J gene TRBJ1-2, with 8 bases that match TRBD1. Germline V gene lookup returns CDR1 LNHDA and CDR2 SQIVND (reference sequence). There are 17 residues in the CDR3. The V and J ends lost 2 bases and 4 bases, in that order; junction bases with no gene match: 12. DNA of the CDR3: TGTGCCAGTAGTATATCCGAACAGGGGGTACTCTTCTATGGCTACACCTTC. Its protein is CASSISEQGVLFYGYTF.

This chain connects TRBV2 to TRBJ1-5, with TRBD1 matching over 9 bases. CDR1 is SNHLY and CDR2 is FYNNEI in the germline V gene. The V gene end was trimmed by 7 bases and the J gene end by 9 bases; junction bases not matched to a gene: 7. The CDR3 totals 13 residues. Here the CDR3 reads CASTTGGSSPQHF. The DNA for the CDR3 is TGTGCCAGCACCACAGGGGGCTCTTCGCCCCAGCATTTT. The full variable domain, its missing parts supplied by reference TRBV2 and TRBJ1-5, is EPEVTQTPSHQVTQMGQEVILRCVPISNHLYFYWYRQILGQKVEFLVSFYNNEISEKSEIFDDQFSVERPDGSNFTLKIRSTKLEDSAMYFCASTTGGSSPQHFGDGTRLSIL.

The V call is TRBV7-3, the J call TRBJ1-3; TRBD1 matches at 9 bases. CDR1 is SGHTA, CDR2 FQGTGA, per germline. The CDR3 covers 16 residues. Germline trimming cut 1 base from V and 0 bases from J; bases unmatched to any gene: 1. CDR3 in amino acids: CASSLKGQGSGNTIYF. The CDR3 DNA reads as TGTGCCAGCAGCTTAAAGGGACAGGGCTCTGGAAACACCATATATTTT.

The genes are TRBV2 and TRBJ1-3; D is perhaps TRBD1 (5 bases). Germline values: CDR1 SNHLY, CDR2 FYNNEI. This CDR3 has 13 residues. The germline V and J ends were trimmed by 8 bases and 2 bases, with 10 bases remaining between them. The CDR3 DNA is TGTGCCAGCGGGGGGTCGGCTGGAAACACCATATATTTT. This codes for CASGGSAGNTIYF.

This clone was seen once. Here the CDR3 reads CATSREIRGTGAYEQYF. The DNA for the CDR3 is TGTGCCACCAGCAGGGAAATTCGGGGGACAGGGGCCTACGAGCAGTACTTC. The chain links TRBV15 to TRBJ2-7; TRBD1 matches 10 bases. The ends lost 3 bases at V and 2 bases at J; junction bases unmatched: 10. The CDR3 length is 17 residues. CDR1 is LNHNV and CDR2 is YYDKDF in the germline V gene (reference sequence).

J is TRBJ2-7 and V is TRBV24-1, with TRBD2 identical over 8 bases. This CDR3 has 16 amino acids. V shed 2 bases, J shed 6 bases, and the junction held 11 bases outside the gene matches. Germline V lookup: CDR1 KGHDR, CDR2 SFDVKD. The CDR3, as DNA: TGTGCCACCAGTGATTATCAAAGCGGGGGATTTGCCGAGCAGTACTTC. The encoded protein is CATSDYQSGGFAEQYF.

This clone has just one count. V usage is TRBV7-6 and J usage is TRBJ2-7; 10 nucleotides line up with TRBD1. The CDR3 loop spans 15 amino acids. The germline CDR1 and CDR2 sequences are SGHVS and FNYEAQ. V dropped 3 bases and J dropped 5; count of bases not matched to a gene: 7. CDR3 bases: TGTGCCAGCAGCTTTGGACAGGGGGATCGGCACGAGCAGTACTTC. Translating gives CASSFGQGDRHEQYF. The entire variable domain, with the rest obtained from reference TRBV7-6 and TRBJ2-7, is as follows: GAGVSQSPRYKVTKRGQDVALRCDPISGHVSLYWYRQALGQGPEFLTYFNYEAQQDKSGLPNDRFSAERPEGSISTLTIQRTEQRDSAMYRCASSFGQGDRHEQYFGPGTRLTVT.

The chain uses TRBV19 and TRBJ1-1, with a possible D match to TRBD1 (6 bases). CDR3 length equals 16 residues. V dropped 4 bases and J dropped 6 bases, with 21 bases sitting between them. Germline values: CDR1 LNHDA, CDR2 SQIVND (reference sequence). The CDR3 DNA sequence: TGTGCCAGTAGTAAGTTTGTGGGGGGCGGGAGCCCTGAAGCTTTCTTT. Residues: CASSKFVGGGSPEAFF.

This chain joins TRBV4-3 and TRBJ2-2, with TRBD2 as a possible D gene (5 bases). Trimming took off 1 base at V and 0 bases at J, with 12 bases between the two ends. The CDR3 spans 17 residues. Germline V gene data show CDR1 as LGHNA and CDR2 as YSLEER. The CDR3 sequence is CASSQGWRTSNTGELFF. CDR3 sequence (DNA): TGCGCCAGCAGCCAAGGATGGAGGACCTCGAACACCGGGGAGCTGTTTTTT.

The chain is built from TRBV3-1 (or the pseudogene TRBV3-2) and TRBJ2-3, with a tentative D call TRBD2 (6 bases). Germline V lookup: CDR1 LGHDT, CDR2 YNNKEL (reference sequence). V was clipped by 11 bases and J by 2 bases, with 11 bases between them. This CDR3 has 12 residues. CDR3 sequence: CAVGGTTDTQYF. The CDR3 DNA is TGTGCCGTTGGGGGGACCACAGATACGCAGTATTTT.

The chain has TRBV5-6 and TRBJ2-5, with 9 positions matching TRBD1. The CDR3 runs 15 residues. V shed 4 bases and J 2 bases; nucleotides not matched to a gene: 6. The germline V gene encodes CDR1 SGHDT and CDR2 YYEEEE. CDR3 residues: CASSPDRGGQETQYF. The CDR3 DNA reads TGTGCCAGCAGCCCGGACAGGGGCGGACAAGAGACCCAGTACTTC.

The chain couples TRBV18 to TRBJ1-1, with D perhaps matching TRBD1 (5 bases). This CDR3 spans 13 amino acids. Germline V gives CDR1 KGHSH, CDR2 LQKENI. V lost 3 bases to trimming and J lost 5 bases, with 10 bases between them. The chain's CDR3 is CASSPGGETEAFF. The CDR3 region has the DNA TGTGCCAGCTCACCCGGGGGTGAGACTGAAGCTTTCTTT.

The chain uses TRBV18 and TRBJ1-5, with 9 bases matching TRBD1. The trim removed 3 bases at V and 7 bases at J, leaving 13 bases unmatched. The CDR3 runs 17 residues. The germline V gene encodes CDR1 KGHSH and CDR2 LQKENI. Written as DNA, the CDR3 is TGTGCCAGCTCACCGCAGCGGGGACAGGGTTCTAGCCAGCCCCAGCATTTT. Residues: CASSPQRGQGSSQPQHF.

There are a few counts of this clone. DNA of the CDR3: TGTGCCAGCAGTGACCTTATCGGTAATTCACCCCTCCACTTT. This codes for CASSDLIGNSPLHF. The chain is built from TRBV25-1 and TRBJ1-6; D is uncertain. Between the trimmed V and J ends, which lost 3 bases and 6 bases, there was a span of 9 bases. Per the germline V gene, CDR1 is MGHDK and CDR2 is SYGVNS. The CDR3 is made up of 14 amino acids.